Following are 3 T cell receptor beta chains from one sample sequenced in a study of cytomegalovirus exposure and HLA in healthy donors (TCRdb year 2017). Library construction relied on the immunoSEQ multiplex PCR assay. The multiplex PCR relied on a mix of 60 forward primers for TCR Vbeta segments and 13 reverse primers for TCR Jbeta segments. TCRdb re-hosts the immuneACCESS table, in-frame sequences only. Its copies lack some clones; in the studies checked, an unresolved V gene accounts for under half of them, and the cause for the rest is not known. Here the sample has 150,000 to 200,000 clones; approximately 85% occur a single time. The ten largest clones take up about a tenth of the sample. Sequencing input: PBMCs. Receptors were obtained from a man younger than 35 in good health and CMV-seropositive.

The chain is built from TRBV18 and TRBJ2-1; D perhaps matches TRBD2 (6 bases). Trimming stripped 3 bases from V and 8 bases from J, with 8 bases between. Germline-derived CDR1 and CDR2 are KGHSH and LQKENI. The CDR3 extends over 12 amino acids. The CDR3 bases are TGTGCCAGCTCACCTTCTAGCGATGAGCAGTTCTTC. Translation: CASSPSSDEQFF.

This chain's CDR3 is CASSFARAAGEQYF. The CDR3 DNA follows: TGTGCCAGCAGTTTCGCGCGGGCTGCGGGGGAGCAGTACTTC. V and J are TRBV27 and TRBJ2-5, with 7 bases lining up with TRBD2. With 3 bases clipped from V and 11 bases from J, the junction kept 12 bases outside the gene matches. The CDR3 extends over 14 amino acids. Germline lookup yields CDR1 MNHEY and CDR2 SMNVEV (reference sequence).

The V and J genes are TRBV15 and TRBJ2-5, with TRBD1 matching over 8 bases. There are 15 residues in the CDR3. Germline trimming cut 1 base from V and 5 bases from J; bases unmatched to any gene: 6. The germline V gene has CDR1 LNHNV and CDR2 YYDKDF (reference sequence). The CDR3 region is CATSRVLTGVETQYF. The CDR3 DNA sequence: TGTGCCACCAGCAGAGTGTTGACAGGGGTTGAGACCCAGTACTTC.